This T cell receptor beta chain was documented in a study of T cells expressing NK-cell markers (dated by TCRdb to 2020 to 2022). Regarding the study in general: In sorted CD3+CD56+NKG2C+, CD3+CD56+NKG2C- and CD3+CD56-NKG2C+ T-cell subsets from eight or nine donors, TCR beta-chain repertoires were profiled. Among the eight sequenced donors, only one was HCMV-seronegative, while the other seven were HCMV-seropositive. The study sequenced eight donors, all healthy volunteers chosen at random: three men and five women. Sequencing of the libraries produced 2 x 150 bp reads on Illumina HiSeq 2000/2500, MiSeq or NextSeq.

From a lookup of the germline V gene (reference sequence), CDR1 and CDR2 are MNHEY and SMNVEV. The CDR3 holds 14 amino acids from the cysteine to the phenylalanine. Nucleotide data are not available. The sample was run on an Illumina HiSeq 2000. TCR beta cDNA libraries were prepared using 5'RACE template switching, which introduced a universal primer site and unique molecular identifiers. cDNA synthesis was primed from the TCR beta constant segment and was followed by two successive PCR amplification steps. Regarding the original processing steps: MIGEC was used to demultiplex reads and group the reads by UMI, and MiTCR was used to assemble and quantify clonotypes. To remove erroneous sequences, TCR cDNA sequences were retained only when supported by two or more reads. The tcR package was used for downstream repertoire analysis, and clonotypes were matched across fractions by CDR3 nucleotide sequence plus V segment. VDJmatch was used to annotate antigen specificity against VDJdb, with one amino acid substitution allowed in CDR3. One entry per CDR3 protein sequence results from the TCRdb reprocessing of the reads, with DNA left out. TCRdb's processing, not the study's, gives the V and J calls here. This sample's records show roughly 450,000 distinct CDR3 sequences. Clones ranked in the top ten supply 1.4% of the sample.

To determine HCMV serostatus, a commercial ELISA kit was used to detect HCMV-specific IgG in serum. Ficoll density gradient centrifugation was used to isolate peripheral blood mononuclear cells from blood. Concerning this clonotype: The specificity of this receptor is unknown.

Results and caveats for the whole study, not just this receptor: In roughly six donors, the dominant CD3+CD56+NKG2C+ clonotypes ranked among the top 10 CD8+ clonotypes, making up about 1.0-8% of CD8+ T cells. Whether the expanded NKG2C-expressing T cell clones were specific for HCMV antigens remained unclear. Those dominant clonotypes were again the most abundant among CD3+CD56-NKG2C+ cells in several donors, at about 28.3-65%.

The chain uses TRBV27 and TRBJ2-1. The sequenced sample consisted of blood T cells: a sorted CD56 or NKG2C T cell subset, CD4+ or CD8+ T cells, or bulk PBMC T cells (not recorded which). This clonotype originated in a woman aged 45-65 years in good health. Donor details come from another sample of the same person, matched by shared clones. The CDR3 amino acid sequence is: CASSLSYSHNEQFF.